This is a list of T cell receptor beta chains from one sample in a study of T-cell memory formation after mild COVID-19. TCRdb used MiXCR to reprocess the 5' RACE reads, holding one entry per CDR3 protein. The sample holds 250,000 to 300,000 distinct CDR3 sequences, around 16% seen once. The sequenced sample was PBMCs or a T cell subset sorted from them (not recorded which). The origin of the receptors is a young man who had mild COVID-19 (a few samples of this study predate the infection). Cell type and time point are not known. The CDR3 runs from the conserved cysteine through the conserved F or W. D genes are given only for firm matches. Size is omitted from some rows. Given values are once, few, many or a class for expanded clones.

cdr3_aa: CASSNRGSSPGYTF; cdr3_nt: TGTGCCAGCAGTAACAGGGGATCCAGCCCCGGCTACACCTTC; d_call: TRBD1; v_call: TRBV6-1; j_call: TRBJ1-2; clone_size: .
cdr3_aa: CASSHGQSGELFF; cdr3_nt: TGTGCCAGCAGCCACGGGCAATCCGGGGAGCTGTTTTTT; d_call: .; v_call: TRBV6-2/TRBV6-3; j_call: TRBJ2-2; clone_size: few
cdr3_aa: CSATGGGNTIYF; cdr3_nt: TGCAGTGCTACAGGGGGAGGAAACACCATATATTTT; d_call: TRBD1; v_call: TRBV20-1; j_call: TRBJ1-3; clone_size: few
cdr3_aa: CASSLRPGWSNQPQHF; cdr3_nt: TGTGCCAGCAGTTTACGCCCGGGGTGGAGCAATCAGCCCCAGCATTTT; d_call: .; v_call: TRBV27; j_call: TRBJ1-5; clone_size: .
cdr3_aa: CASSPGSASGGVETQYF; cdr3_nt: TGTGCCAGCAGCCCGGGATCGGCTAGCGGGGGTGTAGAGACCCAGTACTTC; d_call: TRBD2; v_call: TRBV7-2; j_call: TRBJ2-5; clone_size: .
cdr3_aa: CASSMLQGSDEQYF; cdr3_nt: TGTGCCAGCAGCATGCTACAGGGATCGGACGAGCAGTACTTC; d_call: .; v_call: TRBV7-6; j_call: TRBJ2-7; clone_size: few
cdr3_aa: CASRPLAGGGNEQFF; cdr3_nt: TGTGCCAGCAGACCTCTAGCGGGGGGCGGCAATGAGCAGTTCTTC; d_call: TRBD2; v_call: TRBV12-3/TRBV12-4; j_call: TRBJ2-1; clone_size: once
cdr3_aa: CSAWDRGQETQYF; cdr3_nt: TGCAGTGCTTGGGACAGGGGGCAAGAGACCCAGTACTTC; d_call: TRBD1; v_call: TRBV20-1; j_call: TRBJ2-5; clone_size: .
cdr3_aa: CASSPPDPWGYTF; cdr3_nt: TGCGCCAGCTCCCCCCCGGACCCTTGGGGCTACACCTTC; d_call: .; v_call: TRBV5-1; j_call: TRBJ1-2; clone_size: few
cdr3_aa: CASSLMAHTGELFF; cdr3_nt: TGTGCCAGCAGCTTAATGGCCCATACCGGGGAGCTGTTTTTT; d_call: .; v_call: TRBV7-3; j_call: TRBJ2-2; clone_size: .
cdr3_aa: CASSPGSGTGNTIYF; cdr3_nt: TGTGCCAGCTCACCGGGGTCAGGAACTGGAAACACCATATATTTT; d_call: .; v_call: TRBV18; j_call: TRBJ1-3; clone_size: .
cdr3_aa: CASSLGEFQETQYF; cdr3_nt: TGCGCCAGCAGCTTGGGGGAATTCCAAGAGACCCAGTACTTC; d_call: .; v_call: TRBV5-1; j_call: TRBJ2-5; clone_size: .
cdr3_aa: CASSRQGTDYGYTF; cdr3_nt: TGTGCCAGCAGCCGACAGGGGACAGACTATGGCTACACCTTC; d_call: TRBD1; v_call: TRBV7-9; j_call: TRBJ1-2; clone_size: few
cdr3_aa: CASSQGVGLRTDTQYF; cdr3_nt: TGTGCCAGCAGCCAAGGTGTGGGCTTGCGCACAGATACGCAGTATTTT; d_call: .; v_call: TRBV14; j_call: TRBJ2-3; clone_size: few
cdr3_aa: CASSRTGRQPNYGYTF; cdr3_nt: TGTGCCAGCAGCCGGACAGGGAGACAGCCTAACTATGGCTACACCTTC; d_call: TRBD1; v_call: TRBV6-5; j_call: TRBJ1-2; clone_size: few